These 32 T cell receptor beta chains came from one sample sequenced in a study of blood T cell repertoires in COVID-19 (dated by TCRdb to 2018 to 2021). Receptors were amplified or captured by the immunoSEQ multiplex PCR assay. The immuneACCESS repertoire file appears here via TCRdb, limited to in-frame rearrangements. These files lack a portion of the clones; in checked studies, under half of the deficit traces to unresolved V genes, and the cause of the others is not known. The sample table holds about 230,000 clones, of which 84% were seen once. The top ten clones comprise approximately 2.4% of the sample. Sequenced material: peripheral blood. These receptors all stem from a man in his forties who had recovered from COVID-19.

This clone appeared a single time. The J gene is TRBJ2-7, the V gene TRBV7-2; D possibly corresponds to TRBD1 (6 bases). Trimming stripped 5 bases from V and 4 bases from J, with 15 bases between. The CDR3 length is 14 residues. Germline CDR1 SGHTA, CDR2 FQGNSA. CDR3 sequence (DNA): TGTGCCAGCAGCCCGGACAGACCACCGTACGAGCAGTACTTC. Protein product: CASSPDRPPYEQYF.

The chain uses TRBV10-3 and TRBJ1-1; 8 positions match TRBD1. J was trimmed by 7 bases and V by 2 bases; bases with no gene match: 6. This CDR3 has 14 residues. Germline lookup yields CDR1 ENHRY and CDR2 SYGVKD. In DNA form, the CDR3 reads TGTGCCATCAGTGAGAGACAGGGGCTCCATGAAGCTTTCTTT. It yields the protein CAISERQGLHEAFF.

V and J are TRBV5-6 and TRBJ2-7, with D perhaps matching TRBD1 (7 bases). In germline, CDR1 is SGHDT, CDR2 YYEEEE. Trimming left V 5 bases short and J 5 bases short, with 17 bases between. This CDR3 spans 14 amino acids. In DNA form, the CDR3 reads TGTGCCAGCAGGAGACAGGGACTGAGCGACGAGCAGTACTTC. Amino acids: CASRRQGLSDEQYF. The full variable domain, completed using reference TRBV5-6 and TRBJ2-7, is DAGVTQSPTHLIKTRGQQVTLRCSPKSGHDTVSWYQQALGQGPQFIFQYYEEEERQRGNFPDRFSGHQFPNYSSELNVNALLLGDSALYLCASRRQGLSDEQYFGPGTRLTVT.

This rearrangement joins TRBV30 to TRBJ1-2, with no clear D. This CDR3 is built from 14 residues. V gave up 0 bases and J gave up 5 bases, with 13 bases separating them. Germline CDR1 GTSNPN, CDR2 SVGIG (reference sequence). The CDR3: CAWSVPQVRYGYTF. The CDR3, as DNA: TGTGCCTGGAGTGTACCTCAGGTTAGGTATGGCTACACCTTC.

This chain joins TRBV29-1 and TRBJ2-7; 11 bases are shared with TRBD1. The CDR3 is 13 amino acids. V gave up 5 bases and J gave up 5 bases; unmatched junction bases: 5. The germline CDR1 and CDR2 sequences are SQVTM and ANQGSEA. The CDR3, as DNA: TGCAGCGTTAGGACAGGGGGCCCGGACGAGCAGTACTTC. Protein product: CSVRTGGPDEQYF.

This sequence joins TRBV19 and TRBJ1-2; TRBD1 matches 9 bases. The germline V gene encodes CDR1 LNHDA and CDR2 SQIVND (reference sequence). This CDR3 is built from 15 residues. The V segment lost 3 bases and the J segment 1 base; nucleotides outside the gene matches: 3. The CDR3 here is CASSIGTGSNYGYTF. The CDR3 coding sequence is TGTGCCAGTAGTATCGGGACAGGGAGTAACTATGGCTACACCTTC.

The chain employs TRBV9 and TRBJ2-2; D is uncertain. CDR1 is SGDLS and CDR2 is YYNGEE in the germline V gene. This CDR3 spans 14 amino acids. V was trimmed by 0 bases and J by 6 bases, leaving 9 bases between them. The CDR3 region is CASSVGSPAGELFF. The DNA for the CDR3 is TGTGCCAGCAGCGTAGGTTCCCCGGCCGGGGAGCTGTTTTTT.

The chain joins TRBV5-5 to TRBJ2-1; possibly TRBD1 for D (5 bases). V lost 6 bases and J 5 bases, leaving 30 bases between the germline ends. The CDR3 totals 19 residues. Germline V gene sequence: CDR1 SGHKS, CDR2 YYEKEE (reference sequence). Here the CDR3 DNA reads TGTGCCAGCACAAGACGTCCGGACATCACCCTTCTTAAGGACAATGAGCAGTTCTTC. Encoded protein: CASTRRPDITLLKDNEQFF.

This clone was seen a single time. Other DNA sequences in the sample encode the same CDR3. The rearrangement joins TRBV12-5 to TRBJ2-6; D remains unclear. This CDR3 has 13 residues. Germline V CDR1 and CDR2: LGHNT, FRNRAP. Trimming took off 6 bases at V and 0 bases at J, with 3 bases between the two ends. The CDR3 sequence is CASGSSGANVLTF. CDR3 in DNA: TGTGCTAGTGGCAGCTCTGGGGCCAACGTCCTGACTTTC.

This clone was found once. The chain has TRBV6-2 or TRBV6-3 and TRBJ2-1, with 8 bases matching TRBD2. Trimming at V came to 2 bases and at J to 8 bases, leaving 8 bases not matched to a gene. The V gene's germline CDR1 is MNHEY and CDR2 SVGEGT. The CDR3 has 15 residues. This CDR3 is CASSYQRERPDEQFF. DNA of the CDR3: TGTGCCAGCAGTTACCAGCGGGAGAGGCCAGATGAGCAGTTCTTC.

The sample holds a few counts of this clone. This chain joins TRBV4-1 and TRBJ1-6, with a possible D match to TRBD1 (6 bases). The V gene lost 2 bases and the J gene lost 9 bases, with 29 bases spanning the gap. CDR3 length equals 20 residues. The V gene's germline CDR1 is MGHRA and CDR2 YSYEKL. CDR3 nucleotides: TGCGCCAGCAGCCAATACTCTCTCGGGACAAAATCAATCGGTGGTTCACCCCTCCACTTT. Its protein is CASSQYSLGTKSIGGSPLHF.

In this sample, this clone turned up a few times. The J gene is TRBJ1-1, the V gene TRBV5-1; TRBD1 matches 9 bases. The V and J ends lost 1 base and 3 bases, in that order; junction bases with no gene match: 7. CDR3 length: 16 amino acids. Germline V gene lookup returns CDR1 SGHRS and CDR2 YFSETQ. The chain's CDR3 is CASSLIPGQGYTEAFF. The DNA for the CDR3 is TGCGCCAGCAGCTTGATACCGGGACAGGGATACACTGAAGCTTTCTTT.

CDR3 DNA: TGCGCCAGCAGTCGCGGGGGAATGAACACTGAAGCTTTCTTT. Its translation is CASSRGGMNTEAFF. This chain joins TRBV10-2 and TRBJ1-1; D may be TRBD1 (5 bases). The length of the CDR3 is 14 residues. Germline V CDR1 and CDR2: WSHSY, SAAADI. Trimming cost V 5 bases and J 0 bases, with 10 bases left between them.

This rearrangement joins TRBV7-9 to TRBJ2-7, with 8 bases aligning to TRBD2. There are 15 residues in the CDR3. Trimming cost V 5 bases and J 0 bases; bases outside gene matches: 6. The germline gives CDR1 SEHNR, CDR2 FQNEAQ (reference sequence). The CDR3 coding sequence is TGTGCCAGCAGCCCCACTAGCGGCAGCTCCTACGAGCAGTACTTC. The encoded protein is CASSPTSGSSYEQYF.

CDR3 in amino acids: CASSEGLAQETQYF. The DNA for the CDR3 is TGCGCCAGCAGTGAAGGACTAGCCCAAGAGACCCAGTACTTC. The chain combines TRBV10-1 with TRBJ2-5; 8 bases are shared with TRBD2. Germline V gives CDR1 WNHNN, CDR2 SYGVQD (reference sequence). The J segment lost 1 base and the V segment lost 3 bases, leaving 1 base of the junction unmatched. This CDR3 is built from 14 residues.

The chain has TRBV27 and TRBJ2-3, with TRBD2 identical over 13 bases. V shed 3 bases and J 4 bases; nucleotides not matched to a gene: 7. The CDR3 length is 17 residues. Germline V lookup: CDR1 MNHEY, CDR2 SMNVEV (reference sequence). CDR3 residues: CASSLGTLAGGPDTQYF. CDR3 coding DNA: TGTGCCAGCAGTTTGGGGACACTAGCGGGGGGGCCAGATACGCAGTATTTT.

V gene TRBV10-3 combines with J gene TRBJ1-2, with TRBD1 as a possible D gene (6 bases). This CDR3 spans 14 amino acids. V lost 2 bases and J 6 bases, leaving 13 bases between the germline ends. Per the germline V gene, CDR1 is ENHRY and CDR2 is SYGVKD. CDR3 loop: CAISERRPGDGYTF. The CDR3, as DNA: TGTGCCATCAGTGAGAGGAGGCCAGGGGATGGCTACACCTTC.

This chain links TRBV18 with TRBJ1-1; 7 bases are shared with TRBD1. This CDR3 comprises 15 residues. With 1 base clipped from V and 4 bases from J, the junction kept 6 bases outside the gene matches. Per germline, CDR1 KGHSH and CDR2 LQKENI. The CDR3 protein is CASSPQGAGGTEAFF. In DNA, the CDR3 is TGTGCCAGCTCACCACAGGGGGCAGGGGGCACTGAAGCTTTCTTT.

The rearrangement links TRBV2 to TRBJ1-5, with 7 bases that match TRBD1. The CDR3 loop spans 15 amino acids. Losses at the gene ends were 5 bases for V and 1 base for J; bases not matched to a gene: 5. Germline assignment: CDR1 SNHLY and CDR2 FYNNEI. The CDR3 protein is CASSQGGGSNQPQHF. The CDR3 DNA reads TGTGCCAGCAGTCAGGGGGGAGGAAGCAATCAGCCCCAGCATTTT.

The chain has TRBV19 and TRBJ2-1; 9 bases line up with TRBD2. The CDR3 runs 16 residues. J was trimmed by 8 bases and V by 10 bases; bases with no gene match: 18. Germline V gene lookup returns CDR1 LNHDA and CDR2 SQIVND (reference sequence). The CDR3 DNA follows: TGTGCCATCGGGAACTCCGCGGGAGGGCCGAACTATGAGCAGTTCTTC. Its protein is CAIGNSAGGPNYEQFF.

This clone was detected many times. V and J are TRBV5-1 and TRBJ2-2; D may be TRBD1 (6 bases). Between the trimmed V and J ends, which lost 4 bases and 4 bases, there was a span of 17 bases. Looked up from germline, CDR1 is SGHRS and CDR2 is YFSETQ. The CDR3 spans 16 residues. As DNA, the CDR3 is TGCGCCAGCAGCCCGGGACACAGAGTATTCACCGGGGAGCTGTTTTTT. Amino acids: CASSPGHRVFTGELFF.

The rearrangement uses TRBV11-3 and TRBJ2-5; 12 nucleotides match TRBD2. The CDR3 has 15 residues. J lost 4 bases, V lost 2 bases, and 2 bases had no gene match. Germline V gene lookup returns CDR1 SGHNT and CDR2 YENEEA. The CDR3 region is CASSLTSGGTETQYF. CDR3 DNA: TGTGCCAGCAGCTTAACTAGCGGGGGGACAGAGACCCAGTACTTC. Looking up the rest from reference TRBV11-3 and TRBJ2-5 gives the full variable domain: EAGVVQSPRYKIIEKKQPVAFWCNPISGHNTLYWYLQNLGQGPELLIRYENEEAVDDSQLPKDRFSAERLKGVDSTLKIQPAELGDSAVYLCASSLTSGGTETQYFGPGTRLLVL.

The rearrangement uses TRBV11-2 and TRBJ2-2; D not certain. Germline loops: CDR1 SGHAT, CDR2 FQNNGV. V shed 3 bases and J shed 8 bases, with 4 bases lying between them. CDR3 length: 11 amino acids. The CDR3 region is CASSLRGELFF. The CDR3 nucleotides are TGTGCCAGCAGCTTGCGGGGGGAGCTGTTTTTT.

This chain links TRBV7-2 with TRBJ2-3; 8 bases map to TRBD2. The CDR3 is made up of 14 amino acids. Losses at the gene ends were 5 bases for V and 5 bases for J; bases not matched to a gene: 6. CDR1 is SGHTA and CDR2 is FQGNSA in the germline V gene. The CDR3, as DNA: TGTGCCAGCAGCCCAGGACTAGCCATAGATACGCAGTATTTT. Translated: CASSPGLAIDTQYF.

The genes are TRBV19 and TRBJ2-7; a possible D gene is TRBD1 (6 bases). V lost 5 bases and J 3 bases, leaving 11 bases between the germline ends. The V gene's germline CDR1 is LNHDA and CDR2 SQIVND (reference sequence). The CDR3 extends over 13 amino acids. The CDR3 here is CASSRQVYYEQYF. The CDR3 DNA follows: TGTGCCAGTAGTCGACAGGTCTACTACGAGCAGTACTTC.

The V and J genes are TRBV18 and TRBJ2-7; D gene ambiguous. V lost 3 bases to trimming and J lost 0 bases, with 18 bases between them. Germline assignment: CDR1 KGHSH and CDR2 LQKENI. This CDR3 spans 17 amino acids. The chain's CDR3 is CASSPPPGAPSSYEQYF. In nucleotides, the CDR3 is TGTGCCAGCTCACCCCCTCCCGGAGCGCCCAGCTCCTACGAGCAGTACTTC.

The chain joins TRBV5-4 to TRBJ2-7; D is possibly TRBD2 (6 bases). The CDR3 runs 15 residues. Germline CDR1 and CDR2: SGHNT and YYREEE (reference sequence). The ends were cut back, 3 bases at V and 2 bases at J, with 15 bases in the middle. The CDR3 is CASSSPPGLTYEQYF. For the CDR3, the DNA is TGTGCCAGCAGCTCCCCACCGGGACTGACCTACGAGCAGTACTTC.

The chain couples TRBV13 to TRBJ2-3, with TRBD2 matching over 15 bases. This CDR3 comprises 18 residues. V lost 3 bases and J lost 5; bases outside the gene matches: 9. Germline V CDR1 and CDR2: PRHDT, FYEKMQ (reference sequence). The CDR3 here is CASSFPGTSGGRGDTQYF. The DNA of the CDR3 is TGTGCCAGCAGCTTCCCCGGGACTAGCGGGGGGCGAGGAGATACGCAGTATTTT.

The chain is built from TRBV29-1 and TRBJ2-7; possible D gene TRBD2, 6 bases. Germline CDR1 and CDR2: SQVTM and ANQGSEA. The V end was cut by 7 bases, the J end by 7 bases, with 14 bases between. The CDR3 loop spans 11 amino acids. CDR3 residues: CSGGGVGEQYF. CDR3 bases: TGCAGCGGGGGAGGAGTGGGTGAGCAGTACTTC.

J is TRBJ2-2 and V is TRBV10-2; D possibly corresponds to TRBD2 (5 bases). V lost 0 bases and J lost 7, with 9 bases in between. The germline gives CDR1 WSHSY, CDR2 SAAADI. This CDR3 region has 14 residues. CDR3 region: CASSESSDYGELFF. In nucleotides, the CDR3 is TGCGCCAGCAGTGAGTCAAGCGACTACGGGGAGCTGTTTTTT.

The V call is TRBV4-3, the J call TRBJ2-7, with TRBD2 matching 7 bases. V was clipped by 0 bases and J by 6 bases; unmatched bases: 2. The CDR3 is made up of 13 amino acids. Germline CDR1 LGHNA, CDR2 YSLEER. The CDR3 region is CASSQEQRGEQYF. CDR3 DNA sequence: TGCGCCAGCAGCCAAGAACAGCGGGGCGAGCAGTACTTC.

The CDR3: CSGGVTTNTEAFF. In nucleotides, the CDR3 is TGCAGCGGCGGAGTCACTACGAACACTGAAGCTTTCTTT. The chain carries TRBV29-1 and TRBJ1-1; D is unclear. Germline CDR1 SQVTM, CDR2 ANQGSEA. Trimming left V 7 bases short and J 1 base short, with 13 bases between. The CDR3 consists of 13 residues.